This TCR beta chain comes out of a study of cytomegalovirus exposure and HLA in healthy donors. The study, taken as a whole, reports: Later analysis reportedly placed an Asian-associated ancestry cluster below the roughly 690-donor mean in N-insertions.

Comment on this clone: Antigen specificity is unknown.

Both 60 Vbeta primers and 13 Jbeta primers went into the PCR. The data were produced by immunoSEQ multiplex PCR, yet TCRdb's version contains in-frame clones alone and is incomplete. The sample contains fewer than 200,000 clones, roughly four fifths of which appear only once. The receptor comes from a female donor in good health and CMV-seronegative. The material sequenced was PBMCs.

The CDR3 spells CSHSLAGGPNEQFF. CDR3 in DNA: TGCAGCCACTCACTAGCGGGAGGCCCCAATGAGCAGTTCTTC. V and J are TRBV29-1 and TRBJ2-1; TRBD2 aligns across 12 bases. The CDR3 is 14 amino acids. Losses at the gene ends were 8 bases for V and 6 bases for J; bases not matched to a gene: 8. Germline V lookup: CDR1 SQVTM, CDR2 ANQGSEA.